This T cell receptor (beta chain) was sequenced for a study of shared clonotypes between healthy human individuals. Study results and caveats: Naive subsets typically showed greater estimated richness than memory subsets. Four donors shared about 4.5% of their naive CD4 clonotypes. Lower generation probabilities were found for non-shared clonotypes than for those shared by all four donors. Tissues were not sampled, only blood, and their repertoires likely differ.

Sequencing used immunoSEQ multiplex PCR; TCRdb keeps in-frame clones, though not all of them. The table lists approximately 740,000 clones, 80% to 95% of them singletons. This CDR3 has 17 amino acids. Germline-derived CDR1 and CDR2 are SGHVS and FNYEAQ. J gave up 0 bases and V 4 bases, and 9 bases lay outside the gene matches. As regards this clone: Antigen: not known.

As defined, naive CD8 cells were CD45RO-negative and positively selected for CCR7, with terminally differentiated effector memory CD45RA+ cells excluded. The specimen was naive CD8+ T cells sorted from blood. This sequence originates from a man aged 25-45 years in good health. The chain has TRBV7-6 and TRBJ2-1, with 7 bases fitting TRBD2. The CDR3 here is CASSSDPSGGSYNEQFF. The CDR3 nucleotides read TGTGCCAGCAGCTCAGACCCTAGCGGCGGCTCCTACAATGAGCAGTTCTTC.